These 19 T cell receptor beta chains were sequenced from one sample in a study of T-cell memory formation after mild COVID-19. MiXCR was run by TCRdb on the 5' RACE reads, yielding one entry per CDR3 protein. This repertoire shows almost 350,000 distinct CDR3 sequences, approximately 22% found once; its top ten account for over 20%. The sample taken for sequencing was PBMCs or a T cell subset sorted from them (not recorded which). The receptors were gathered from a young man who had mild COVID-19 (a few samples of this study predate the infection). Cell type and time point are not known.

The chain links TRBV4-2 to TRBJ1-6; D ambiguous. The germline gives CDR1 LGHNA, CDR2 YNFKEQ. CDR3 length equals 17 residues. Trimming took off 3 bases at V and 1 base at J, with 13 bases between the two ends. CDR3 nucleotide sequence: TGTGCCAGCAGCCAGTGGGGAGTGGGGTCCTATAATTCACCCCTCCACTTT. It encodes CASSQWGVGSYNSPLHF.

A few counts support this clonotype. This sequence joins TRBV4-2 and TRBJ1-6; D uncertain. V gave up 0 bases and J gave up 10 bases, with 16 bases separating them. This CDR3 has 16 residues. CDR1 is LGHNA and CDR2 is YNFKEQ in the germline V gene. CDR3: CASSQDMGRPWSPLHF. The CDR3 region has the DNA TGTGCCAGCAGCCAAGATATGGGCCGCCCTTGGTCACCCCTCCACTTT.

V gene TRBV3-1 combines with J gene TRBJ2-1, with 8 bases lining up with TRBD2. CDR3 length equals 18 residues. The germline V gene has CDR1 LGHDT and CDR2 YNNKEL (reference sequence). With V trimmed by 3 bases and J by 0 bases, 10 bases remained unmatched. CDR3 loop: CASSHRLASESSYNEQFF. The CDR3 coding sequence is TGTGCCAGCAGCCACCGACTAGCGTCCGAGAGCTCCTACAATGAGCAGTTCTTC.

The chain links TRBV2 to TRBJ2-7; no reliable D call. The germline gives CDR1 SNHLY, CDR2 FYNNEI. V shed 5 bases and J shed 4 bases, with 18 bases lying between them. This CDR3 has 15 amino acids. CDR3 in amino acids: CASSTKRRGSYEQYF. The CDR3 DNA reads TGTGCCAGCAGTACAAAGAGGCGTGGATCATACGAGCAGTACTTC.

This clonotype came up a few times. The rearrangement links TRBV4-3 to TRBJ1-1; 7 bases map to TRBD1. The CDR3 totals 15 residues. V trimming: 6 bases; J trimming: 6 bases; junction bases outside the gene matches: 13. Germline loops: CDR1 LGHNA, CDR2 YSLEER. CDR3 residues: CASRGNGRGSPEAFF. The CDR3 DNA sequence: TGCGCCAGCAGAGGTAACGGCAGGGGGTCCCCTGAAGCTTTCTTT.

This sequence joins TRBV14 and TRBJ2-1; TRBD1 agrees at 9 bases. The CDR3 length is 15 residues. Trimming cost V 3 bases and J 8 bases; bases outside gene matches: 8. CDR1 SGHDN and CDR2 FVKESK come from the germline V gene. CDR3 nucleotides: TGTGCCAGCAGCCACTGGACAGGGGTTACCGATGAGCAGTTCTTC. Protein: CASSHWTGVTDEQFF. Based on the CDR3 plus reference TRBV14 and TRBJ2-1, the full variable domain is EAGVTQFPSHSVIEKGQTVTLRCDPISGHDNLYWYRRVMGKEIKFLLHFVKESKQDESGMPNNRFLAERTGGTYSTLKVQPAELEDSGVYFCASSHWTGVTDEQFFGPGTRLTVL.

This clonotype occurred a few times. The chain recombines TRBV10-1 with TRBJ2-7; TRBD2 matches 7 bases. The CDR3 has 13 amino acids. V lost 6 bases, J lost 4 bases, and 6 bases stayed unmatched. Germline V CDR1 and CDR2: WNHNN, SYGVQD (reference sequence). DNA of the CDR3: TGCGCCAGCAGCCGGGGGGACGGGTACGAGCAGTACTTC. Translation gives CASSRGDGYEQYF.

The genes are TRBV19 and TRBJ2-1; tentative D call: TRBD2 (6 bases). This CDR3 is built from 15 residues. V lost 5 bases, J lost 4 bases, and 15 bases lay in between. Germline V gene lookup returns CDR1 LNHDA and CDR2 SQIVND (reference sequence). CDR3 DNA sequence: TGTGCCAGTAGTCCCCTACTAGCTGGATACAATGAGCAGTTCTTC. Protein: CASSPLLAGYNEQFF. Looking up the rest from reference TRBV19 and TRBJ2-1 gives the full variable domain: DGGITQSPKYLFRKEGQNVTLSCEQNLNHDAMYWYRQDPGQGLRLIYYSQIVNDFQKGDIAEGYSVSREKKESFPLTVTSAQKNPTAFYLCASSPLLAGYNEQFFGPGTRLTVL.

Only a few counts were recorded for this clonotype. The rearrangement links TRBV30 to TRBJ1-6; D call uncertain. Looked up from germline, CDR1 is GTSNPN and CDR2 is SVGIG (reference sequence). The V end was cut by 0 bases, the J end by 13 bases, with 10 bases between. The CDR3 is 12 amino acids. CDR3 amino acids: CAWSVGGPPLHF. The DNA of the CDR3 is TGTGCCTGGAGTGTAGGAGGTCCCCCCCTCCACTTT.

This clonotype turned up a few times. The rearrangement joins TRBV6-6 to TRBJ1-1; perhaps TRBD1 as D (5 bases). Germline CDR1 reads MNHNY; CDR2 reads SVGAGI (reference sequence). The length of the CDR3 is 13 residues. Between the trimmed V and J ends, which lost 2 bases and 9 bases, there was a span of 13 bases. The CDR3 spells CASSYDSIFQAFF. CDR3 coding DNA: TGTGCCAGCAGTTACGACAGCATATTCCAAGCTTTCTTT.

The chain recombines TRBV5-1 with TRBJ2-3; the match to TRBD1 covers 10 bases. V was pared by 0 bases and J by 4 bases, with 2 bases of the junction left unmatched. This CDR3 comprises 15 residues. Germline CDR1 SGHRS, CDR2 YFSETQ. CDR3 sequence (DNA): TGCGCCAGCAGCTTGGCGGGACAGGGGTCAGATACGCAGTATTTT. This encodes CASSLAGQGSDTQYF.

CDR3 region: CASSDFGEANYGYTF. In nucleotides, the CDR3 is TGTGCCAGCAGTGATTTTGGGGAGGCTAACTATGGCTACACCTTC. V and J are TRBV25-1 and TRBJ1-2; D ambiguous. The ends were cut back, 3 bases at V and 0 bases at J, with 11 bases in the middle. The germline gives CDR1 MGHDK, CDR2 SYGVNS. There are 15 residues in the CDR3.

The chain links TRBV6-5 to TRBJ2-7; 8 nucleotides align to TRBD1. Germline values: CDR1 MNHEY, CDR2 SVGAGI. This CDR3 has 12 amino acids. The J segment lost 10 bases and the V segment lost 5 bases, leaving 7 bases of the junction unmatched. The CDR3 region is CASSINRGFQYF. CDR3 DNA sequence: TGTGCCAGCAGTATAAACAGGGGGTTTCAGTACTTC.

Here the CDR3 reads CASSSTWAGERNYGYTF. CDR3 bases: TGTGCCAGCAGCTCTACCTGGGCGGGAGAGAGGAACTATGGCTACACCTTC. This chain joins TRBV7-2 and TRBJ1-2; D not certain. Trimming removed 4 bases from V and 2 bases from J, with 20 bases in between. The CDR3 is 17 amino acids. Looked up from germline, CDR1 is SGHTA and CDR2 is FQGNSA.

This clonotype turned up a few times. The chain has TRBV30 and TRBJ2-1; possible D gene TRBD1, 5 bases. The V gene's germline CDR1 is GTSNPN and CDR2 SVGIG (reference sequence). Trimming stripped 2 bases from V and 10 bases from J, with 12 bases between. The CDR3 spans 12 residues. The CDR3 region has the DNA TGTGCCTGGAGTCGCCCCAGGGAAGAGCAGTTCTTC. This codes for CAWSRPREEQFF.

DNA of the CDR3: TGCAGCGTTCGGGGACAGGGCGAGCAGTACGTC. Protein product: CSVRGQGEQYV. The V gene is TRBV29-1, the J gene TRBJ2-7, with TRBD1 identical over 9 bases. The CDR3 has 11 amino acids. Germline V gives CDR1 SQVTM, CDR2 ANQGSEA. Trimming at V came to 5 bases and at J to 6 bases, leaving 2 bases not matched to a gene.

The V gene is TRBV7-9, the J gene TRBJ1-6; D perhaps matches TRBD1 (6 bases). The V and J ends lost 5 bases and 5 bases respectively, with 10 bases between them. Germline V gives CDR1 SEHNR, CDR2 FQNEAQ (reference sequence). The CDR3 has 14 residues. The CDR3 region has the DNA TGTGCCAGCAGCCGGGGGCCAAATAATTCACCCCTCCACTTT. Its protein is CASSRGPNNSPLHF.

The V and J genes are TRBV5-1 and TRBJ2-5, with 9 bases matching TRBD2. CDR1 and CDR2 (germline): SGHRS, YFSETQ. V shed 0 bases, J shed 3 bases, and the junction held 0 bases outside the gene matches. The CDR3 covers 14 residues. The CDR3, as DNA: TGCGCCAGCAGCTTGGAGCGGGGGGAAGAGACCCAGTACTTC. Translation: CASSLERGEETQYF.

The V gene is TRBV2, the J gene TRBJ1-1; D is possibly TRBD1 (5 bases). The CDR3 runs to 11 residues. Germline V gene sequence: CDR1 SNHLY, CDR2 FYNNEI. The V end lost 10 bases, the J end lost 8 bases, and 14 bases lay between the germline ends. The CDR3 DNA reads TGTGCCACCGGACGACAGCTAGAAGCTTTCTTT. Amino acid sequence: CATGRQLEAFF.